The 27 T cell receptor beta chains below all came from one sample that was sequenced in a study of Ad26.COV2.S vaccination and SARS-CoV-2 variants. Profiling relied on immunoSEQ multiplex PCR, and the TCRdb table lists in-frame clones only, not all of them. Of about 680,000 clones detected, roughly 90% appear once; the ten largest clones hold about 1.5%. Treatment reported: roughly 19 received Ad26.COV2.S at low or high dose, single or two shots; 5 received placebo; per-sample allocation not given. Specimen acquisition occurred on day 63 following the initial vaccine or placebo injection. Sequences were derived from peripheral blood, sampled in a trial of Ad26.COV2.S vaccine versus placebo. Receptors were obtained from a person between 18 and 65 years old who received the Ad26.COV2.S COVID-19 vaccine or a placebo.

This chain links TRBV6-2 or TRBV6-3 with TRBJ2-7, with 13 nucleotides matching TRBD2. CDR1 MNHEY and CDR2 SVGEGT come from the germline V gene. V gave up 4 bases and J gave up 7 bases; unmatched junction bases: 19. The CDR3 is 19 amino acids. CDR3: CASSSSPPSGLAGVREQYF. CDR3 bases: TGTGCCAGCAGTTCGAGTCCTCCTTCCGGACTAGCGGGAGTACGTGAGCAGTACTTC.

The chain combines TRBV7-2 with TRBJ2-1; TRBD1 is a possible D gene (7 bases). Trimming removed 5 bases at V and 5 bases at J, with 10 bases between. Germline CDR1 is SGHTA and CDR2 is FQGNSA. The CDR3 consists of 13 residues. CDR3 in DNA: TGTGCCAGCAGCGCGGGACAGCACAATGAGCAGTTCTTC. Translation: CASSAGQHNEQFF.

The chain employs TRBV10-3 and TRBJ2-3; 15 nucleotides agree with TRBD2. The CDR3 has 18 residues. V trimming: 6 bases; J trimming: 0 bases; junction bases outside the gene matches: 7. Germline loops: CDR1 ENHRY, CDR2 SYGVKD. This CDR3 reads CAISPGLAGGASTDTQYF. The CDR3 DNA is TGTGCCATCAGCCCGGGACTAGCGGGGGGCGCTAGCACAGATACGCAGTATTTT.

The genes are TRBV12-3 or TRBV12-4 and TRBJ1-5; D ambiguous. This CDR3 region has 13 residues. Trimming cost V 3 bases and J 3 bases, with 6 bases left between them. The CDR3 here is CASSFQDNQPQHF. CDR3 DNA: TGTGCCAGCAGTTTCCAGGACAATCAGCCCCAGCATTTT.

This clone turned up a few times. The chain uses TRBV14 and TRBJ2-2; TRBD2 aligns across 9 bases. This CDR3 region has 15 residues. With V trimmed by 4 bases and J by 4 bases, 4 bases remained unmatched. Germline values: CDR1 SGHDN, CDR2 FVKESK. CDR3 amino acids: CASSRRGGVTGELFF. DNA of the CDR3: TGTGCCAGCAGCCGCCGCGGGGGGGTCACCGGGGAGCTGTTTTTT.

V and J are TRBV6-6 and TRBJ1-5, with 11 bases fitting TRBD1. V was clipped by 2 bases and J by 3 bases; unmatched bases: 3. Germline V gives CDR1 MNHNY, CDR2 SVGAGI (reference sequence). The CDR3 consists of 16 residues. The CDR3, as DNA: TGTGCCAGCAGTTACCGGACAGGGGGCATCAATCAGCCCCAGCATTTT. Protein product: CASSYRTGGINQPQHF.

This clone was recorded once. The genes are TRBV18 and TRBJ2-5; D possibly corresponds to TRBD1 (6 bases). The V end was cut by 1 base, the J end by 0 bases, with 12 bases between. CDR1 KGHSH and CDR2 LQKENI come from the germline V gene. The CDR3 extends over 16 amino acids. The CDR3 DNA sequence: TGTGCCAGCTCACCACAGGGGGAAGCGAACCAAGAGACCCAGTACTTC. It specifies CASSPQGEANQETQYF.

DNA for the CDR3: TGTGCCAGCAGCCAAGACCCTTCCCTAGCACAGCCCCAGCATTTT. It specifies CASSQDPSLAQPQHF. The chain couples TRBV3-1 (or the pseudogene TRBV3-2) to TRBJ1-5; D ambiguous. The CDR3 runs to 15 residues. The V gene lost 0 bases and the J gene lost 7 bases, with 13 bases spanning the gap. Germline V gene data show CDR1 as LGHDT and CDR2 as YNNKEL (reference sequence).

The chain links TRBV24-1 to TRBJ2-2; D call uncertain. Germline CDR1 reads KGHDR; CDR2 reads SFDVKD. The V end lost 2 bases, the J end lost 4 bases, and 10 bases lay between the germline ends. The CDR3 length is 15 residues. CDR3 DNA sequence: TGTGCCACCAGTGATTCGCGCTCTCCCACCGGGGAGCTGTTTTTT. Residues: CATSDSRSPTGELFF.

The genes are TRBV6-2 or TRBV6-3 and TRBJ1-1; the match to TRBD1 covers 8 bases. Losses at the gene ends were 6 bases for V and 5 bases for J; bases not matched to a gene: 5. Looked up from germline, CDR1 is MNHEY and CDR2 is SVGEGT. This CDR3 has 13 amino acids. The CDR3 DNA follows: TGTGCCAGCAGCCTACAGGGGGGAACTGAAGCTTTCTTT. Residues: CASSLQGGTEAFF.

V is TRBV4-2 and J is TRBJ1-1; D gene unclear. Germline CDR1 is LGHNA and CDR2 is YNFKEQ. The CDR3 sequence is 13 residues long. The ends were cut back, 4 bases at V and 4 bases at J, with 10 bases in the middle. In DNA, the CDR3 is TGTGCCAGCAGCCCAAGCGGCGGCACTGAAGCTTTCTTT. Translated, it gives CASSPSGGTEAFF.

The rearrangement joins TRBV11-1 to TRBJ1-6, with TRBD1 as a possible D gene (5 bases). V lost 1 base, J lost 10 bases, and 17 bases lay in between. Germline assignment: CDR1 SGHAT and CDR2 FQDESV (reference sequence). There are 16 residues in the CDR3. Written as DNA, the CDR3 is TGTGCCAGCAGCTTAGATGGGGGGTCCGGCGGATCACCCCTCCACTTT. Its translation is CASSLDGGSGGSPLHF.

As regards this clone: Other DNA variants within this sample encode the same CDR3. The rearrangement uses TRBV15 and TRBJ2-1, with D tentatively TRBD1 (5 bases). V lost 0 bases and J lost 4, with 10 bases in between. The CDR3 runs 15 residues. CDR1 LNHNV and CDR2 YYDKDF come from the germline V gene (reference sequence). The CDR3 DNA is TGTGCCACCAGCAGAGAGGGGCAGGGTTACAATGAGCAGTTCTTC. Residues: CATSREGQGYNEQFF.

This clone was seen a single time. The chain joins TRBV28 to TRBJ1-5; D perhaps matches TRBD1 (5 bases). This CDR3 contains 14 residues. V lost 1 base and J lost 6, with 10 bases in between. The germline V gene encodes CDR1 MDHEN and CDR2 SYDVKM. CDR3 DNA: TGTGCCAGCAGTTTATTTGGGGCCGGTCAGCCCCAGCATTTT. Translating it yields CASSLFGAGQPQHF.

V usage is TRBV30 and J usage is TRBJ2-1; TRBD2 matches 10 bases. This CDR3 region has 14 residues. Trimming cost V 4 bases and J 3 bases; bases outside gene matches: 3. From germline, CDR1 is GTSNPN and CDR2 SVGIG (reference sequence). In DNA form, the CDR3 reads TGTGCCTGGACCCGACTAGCGGGCTACAATGAGCAGTTCTTC. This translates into CAWTRLAGYNEQFF.

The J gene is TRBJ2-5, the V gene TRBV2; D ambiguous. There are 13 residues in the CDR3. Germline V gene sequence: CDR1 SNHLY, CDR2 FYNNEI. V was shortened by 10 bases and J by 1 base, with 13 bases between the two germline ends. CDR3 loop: CATNWVIQETQYF. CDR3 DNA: TGTGCCACCAATTGGGTGATCCAAGAGACCCAGTACTTC.

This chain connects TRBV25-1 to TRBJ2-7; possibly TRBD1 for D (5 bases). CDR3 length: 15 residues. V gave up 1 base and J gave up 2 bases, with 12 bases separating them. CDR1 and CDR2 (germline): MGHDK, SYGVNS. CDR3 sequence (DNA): TGTGCCAGCAGTGAATCGACAGTATTGGCCTACGAGCAGTACTTC. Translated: CASSESTVLAYEQYF.

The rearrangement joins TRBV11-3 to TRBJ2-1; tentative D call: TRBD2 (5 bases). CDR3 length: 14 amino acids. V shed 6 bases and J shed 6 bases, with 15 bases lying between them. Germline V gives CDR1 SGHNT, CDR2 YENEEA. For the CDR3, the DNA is TGTGCCAGCAGTCGTAGTGGACTTGCCAATGAGCAGTTCTTC. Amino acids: CASSRSGLANEQFF.

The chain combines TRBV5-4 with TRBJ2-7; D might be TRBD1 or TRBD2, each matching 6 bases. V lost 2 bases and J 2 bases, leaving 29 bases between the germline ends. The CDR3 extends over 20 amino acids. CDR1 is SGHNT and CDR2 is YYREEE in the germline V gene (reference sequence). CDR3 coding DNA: TGTGCCAGCAGCTTAACAACGACTAGATGGAGAGGGGGGCCTCCCTACGAGCAGTACTTC. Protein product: CASSLTTTRWRGGPPYEQYF.

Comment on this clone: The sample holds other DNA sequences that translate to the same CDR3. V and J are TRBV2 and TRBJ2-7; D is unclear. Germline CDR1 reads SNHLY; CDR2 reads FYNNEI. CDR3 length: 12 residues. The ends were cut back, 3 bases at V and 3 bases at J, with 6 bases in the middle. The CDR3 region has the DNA TGTGCCAGCAGTGAGGCTGGCTACGAGCAGTACTTC. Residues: CASSEAGYEQYF. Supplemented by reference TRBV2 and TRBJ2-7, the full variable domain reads EPEVTQTPSHQVTQMGQEVILRCVPISNHLYFYWYRQILGQKVEFLVSFYNNEISEKSEIFDDQFSVERPDGSNFTLKIRSTKLEDSAMYFCASSEAGYEQYFGPGTRLTVT.

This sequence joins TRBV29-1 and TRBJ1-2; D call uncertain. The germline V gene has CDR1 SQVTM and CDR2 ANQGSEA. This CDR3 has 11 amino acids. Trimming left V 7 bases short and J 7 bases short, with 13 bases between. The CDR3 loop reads CSAGMESGYTF. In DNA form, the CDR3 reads TGCAGCGCCGGGATGGAGAGTGGCTACACCTTC.

The CDR3 nucleotides read TGCGCCAGCAGCATTCTTCCCGGGACAGTCAATCAGCCCCAGCATTTT. This translates into CASSILPGTVNQPQHF. The chain links TRBV4-1 to TRBJ1-5; the match to TRBD1 covers 7 bases. Germline loops: CDR1 MGHRA, CDR2 YSYEKL. Unmatched junction bases numbered 10, after V lost 5 bases and J lost 3 bases. The CDR3 runs to 16 residues.

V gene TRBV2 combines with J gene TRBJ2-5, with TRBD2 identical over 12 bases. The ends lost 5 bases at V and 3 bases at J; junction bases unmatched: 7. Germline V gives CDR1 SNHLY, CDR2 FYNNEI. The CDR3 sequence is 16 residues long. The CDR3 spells CASSPPTSGRKETQYF. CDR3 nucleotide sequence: TGTGCCAGCAGTCCACCGACTAGCGGGAGAAAAGAGACCCAGTACTTC.

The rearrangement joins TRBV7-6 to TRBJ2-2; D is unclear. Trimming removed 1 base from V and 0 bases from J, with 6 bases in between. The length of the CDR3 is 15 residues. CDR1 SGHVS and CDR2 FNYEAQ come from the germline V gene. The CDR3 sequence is CASSLELANTGELFF. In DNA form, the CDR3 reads TGTGCCAGCAGCTTAGAGCTAGCGAACACCGGGGAGCTGTTTTTT.

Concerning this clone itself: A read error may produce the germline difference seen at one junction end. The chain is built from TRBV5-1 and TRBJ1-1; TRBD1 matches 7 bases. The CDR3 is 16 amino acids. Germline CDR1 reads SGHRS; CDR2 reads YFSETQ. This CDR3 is CASSLAGQVGNAEAFF. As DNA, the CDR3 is TGCGCCAGCAGCTTGGCAGGACAGGTGGGGAACGCTGAAGCTTTCTTT.

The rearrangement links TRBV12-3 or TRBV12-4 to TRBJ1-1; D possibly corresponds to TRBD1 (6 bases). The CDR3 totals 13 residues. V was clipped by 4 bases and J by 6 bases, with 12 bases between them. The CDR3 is CASSSQGSPEAFF. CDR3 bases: TGTGCCAGCAGTTCCCAGGGGAGCCCTGAAGCTTTCTTT.

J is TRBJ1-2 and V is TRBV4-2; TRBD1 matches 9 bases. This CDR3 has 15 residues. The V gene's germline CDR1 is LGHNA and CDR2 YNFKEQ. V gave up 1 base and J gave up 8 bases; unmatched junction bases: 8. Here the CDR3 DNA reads TGTGCCAGCAGCCAAGCCGGGACAGGGTTTAAAGGCTACACCTTC. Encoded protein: CASSQAGTGFKGYTF.